This T cell receptor (beta chain) was obtained from a study of T cell responses to AZD1222 COVID-19 vaccine. Notes on the study in general: There were mostly white British donors and more females than males, and clonal diversity was possibly underestimated. In all cases, repertoires were sampled only after the peak T cell response. Spike-specific TCR breadth and depth both grew after two AZD1222 doses.

The V segment lost 7 bases and the J segment 4 bases; nucleotides outside the gene matches: 7. Germline CDR1 is SGHVS and CDR2 is FQNEAQ. The CDR3 sequence is 14 residues long. Sequenced by immunoSEQ multiplex PCR; TCRdb stores in-frame clones only, minus some. The table lists approximately 260,000 clones, more than 80% of them singletons, with less than 0.6% in the top ten. Regarding this clone: What it binds is not known.

Specimen: peripheral blood, collected on day 0 of AZD1222 vaccination. The sequence derives from an adult in good health. The rearrangement links TRBV7-8 to TRBJ2-7, with TRBD2 matching over 10 bases. The CDR3 DNA reads as TGTGCCAGCACCACGGTAGCGGGAGGTTACGAGCAGTACTTC. Translated, it gives CASTTVAGGYEQYF.